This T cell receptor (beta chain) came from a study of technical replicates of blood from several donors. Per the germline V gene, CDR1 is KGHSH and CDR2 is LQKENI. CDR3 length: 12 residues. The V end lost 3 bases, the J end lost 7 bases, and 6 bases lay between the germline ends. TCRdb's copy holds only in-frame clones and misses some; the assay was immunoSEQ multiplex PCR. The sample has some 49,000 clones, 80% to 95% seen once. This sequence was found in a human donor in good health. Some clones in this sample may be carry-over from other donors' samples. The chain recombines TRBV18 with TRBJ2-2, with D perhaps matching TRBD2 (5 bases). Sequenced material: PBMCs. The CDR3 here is CASSPRDGELFF. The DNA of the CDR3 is TGTGCCAGCTCACCCCGGGACGGGGAGCTGTTTTTT.